This T cell receptor (beta chain) was sequenced for a study of cytomegalovirus exposure and HLA in healthy donors (dated by TCRdb to the late 2010s). For context, the study as a whole: According to an earlier analysis of around 600 of the donors, about 179 million T cells yielded 90 million to 130 million unique TCR beta sequences and about 300 Gb of sequence data. About 300 gigabases of sequencing data and approximately 85 million unique TCR sequences were included in an early release covering 500 to 750 HLA-typed donors. Of the roughly 400 genotyped donors, over 70% fell in the genetic ancestry cluster associated with self-reported Caucasian donors. The study was designed to test whether signatures of past pathogen exposure could be identified by cataloging public T cell receptors. The T cell repertoires of 666 subjects were profiled by immunosequencing and related to cytomegalovirus serostatus. A separate validation cohort of over a hundred different subjects was used in addition to the 666-subject first cohort. To predict cytomegalovirus infection status, the study combined high-throughput TCR immunosequencing, statistical association of individual TCRs with disease status, and machine learning. In a later analysis, previously published TCR beta repertoires from roughly 710 donors were re-analyzed and high-resolution HLA genotyping was added so that TCR occurrence patterns could be studied. In the later analysis, no new phenotypic data were used to find candidate immune exposures; instead, reliance was placed on TCR beta sequences and their occurrence across donors. To decide whether each TCR beta V gene segment behaved as functional or pseudogenic, an earlier analysis of some 600 of the donors relied on high-throughput TCR beta sequencing. Donor age, sex, ethnicity and CMV serostatus were collected together with the repertoire data. In a later genetic analysis, genome-wide SNP genotypes for about 60% of the 666 donors were used, and that subset was treated as a discovery cohort. All discovery cohort repertoires had been generated using a single sequencing platform. Both class I and class II loci were covered by HLA typing, at four-digit resolution. Typing coverage differed by locus: A, B, C, DRB1 and DQB1 were typed in about 620-630 donors, DQA1 in about 500, DPA1 in roughly 590, and DPB1 in 400 to 480. About 5 DR-DQ haplotypes were handled as single units for association and clustering, since linkage in the cohort was strong. Across approximately 420 genotyped donors of the cohort, an average of roughly 250,000 unique TCR beta nucleotide sequences per donor were sequenced, and roughly a sixth of those sequences were non-productive. What the research found in general, with its limitations: When HLA alleles, especially DR and DQ, strongly co-occurred, attributing TCR associations to individual alleles was difficult. A further reported finding was that TCR beta sequences accurately predicted the HLA-A and HLA-B alleles for most subjects in the first cohort. CMV serostatus was the only immune exposure information available for the cohort. A later genetic analysis reported fewer N-insertions in productive TCRs among donors in an Asian-associated ancestry cluster than the roughly 650-donor mean. Cytomegalovirus status was reported to be diagnosed by the classifier with high specificity and sensitivity in both the original and validation cohorts. According to a later analysis, most CMV-associated TCR beta chains appeared to be HLA-restricted, and the HLA associations seemed to be driven largely by CMV exposure. A cluster of highly shared sequence variants was judged likely to represent a technical artifact of the sequencing pipeline. In an earlier analysis of approximately 590 of the donors, most TCR beta V segments appeared in productive rearrangements about 90% or about 30% of the time, broadly matching IMGT annotations. Presence/absence analyses assumed roughly uniform sequencing depth across donors, an assumption that may not hold. A total of 150 to 200 TCR beta chains were listed by the study as associated with cytomegalovirus. In a later analysis, TCR association rates were found to vary across HLA loci, with the most associated TCRs seen for DRB1 alleles and the fewest for HLA-C alleles. The authors suggested that the approach could potentially be generalized to other disease states and immunological phenotypes. In a later genetic analysis, a missense DCLRE1C variant was associated with V-gene and J-gene trimming of TCR beta chains, and the association was replicated in an independent cohort. Because counts were too low, roughly 18 rarely observed V segments, including chromosome 9 orphons, were left out of the earlier analysis of 500 to 750 of the donors. A few of the identified cytomegalovirus-associated TCR beta chains were confirmed in vitro to be specific for cytomegalovirus antigens. While some public TCRs were present in many individuals, most TCR sequences turned up only very rarely across donors. The cohort was sequenced for TCR beta chains only, and without alpha or paired-chain data the features that could be detected were limited. A later analysis reported that several top co-occurrence clusters appeared linked to parvovirus B19, influenza, CMV and Epstein-Barr virus. Because some donors lacked HLA typing at each locus, the association tests relied only on the typed subset. Correlated functional status among segregating V segments might be attributable to linkage disequilibrium, but an unknown experimental factor could not be ruled out. At a false discovery rate of 0.05, a later analysis linked about 17,000 TCR beta sequences to specific HLA alleles. Some IMGT-functional V segments, including TRBV6-2 and TRBV6-3, could not be told apart with the 87-base-pair reads, so those segments were excluded. In a later analysis, HLA-associated TCR beta chains were found to be more clonally expanded and to have lower generation probabilities than equally common non-associated chains.

Concerning this clone itself: It has no known antigen specificity. The input lacks base qualities; no much larger clone sits a single base away.

The cohort was made up of under 800 healthy bone marrow donors. At the time of sampling, every cohort member was nominally healthy, though immune exposures that went unrecorded were likely present. The donor tested CMV seronegative and was one of the 352 seronegative cohort members. A peripheral blood sample was collected from each donor, and TCR beta sequencing was performed on peripheral blood mononuclear cells. The Qiagen DNeasy Blood Extraction Kit was used to extract genomic DNA from the blood cell samples. The method behind the library was the immunoSEQ multiplex PCR assay. A mixture of 60 forward primers for TCR Vbeta segments and 13 reverse primers for TCR Jbeta segments was used in the multiplex PCR. The CDR3 region of rearranged TCR beta genes was amplified from genomic DNA by a multiplex PCR assay. Amplified TCR beta libraries were sequenced as 87-base-pair reads on the Illumina HiSeq System. The source study handled its data this way. Across the roughly 640 repertoires, a later analysis counted some 80 million unique TCR beta chains, 9.5 million to 13 million of which were shared by at least two donors. Raw reads were error-corrected and collapsed into unique sequences with a nearest-neighbor algorithm that merged closely related sequences to remove PCR and sequencing errors. CDR3 sequences were aligned to IMGT reference sequences to assign V, D and J gene segments. For a sequence to be retained, at least a six-nucleotide match to both a V gene segment and a J gene segment was required. A rearrangement was called productive if the CDR3 had no stop codons and remained in frame with V and J, and every other rearrangement was called non-productive. CDR3 was defined by IMGT convention, running from the second conserved V-encoded cysteine to the conserved J-encoded phenylalanine. In an earlier analysis of approximately 500 of the donors, sequences lacking an unambiguous match to a single V gene segment were excluded. In an earlier analysis of 587 of the donors, a V segment was called functional when productive rearrangements were above 56.7%, and segregating when the standard deviation between donors exceeded 5%. A statistical classification framework was built to diagnose cytomegalovirus status from the catalog of TCR beta chain sequences. A later analysis assigned V and J genes by comparing TCR nucleotide sequences with IMGT/GENE-DB human TR gene sequences. In a later analysis, CDR3 sequences and most-parsimonious VDJ recombination scenarios were assigned using the TCRdist pipeline. In a later analysis, each TCR beta chain was defined by its CDR3 amino acid sequence together with its V-gene family, and reads lacking a unique V-gene family were excluded. In a later analysis, 500 to 650 highly shared, low-generation-probability nucleotide sequences were removed to address suspected cross-contamination and a sequencing artifact. For each public chain, a later analysis derived a clonal expansion index from normalized ranks of inferred template counts within each repertoire. In a later analysis, generation probabilities were computed using a VDJ recombination model fitted to out-of-frame rearrangements, and the results were checked against IGoR. In a later analysis, hypergeometric tests were used to score TCR-TCR, TCR-HLA and TCR-CMV co-occurrence, with a repertoire-size bias correction applied to TCR pairs. False discovery rates were estimated in a later analysis by permuting HLA or CMV assignments 20 times. A later analysis grouped co-occurring TCRs with DBSCAN, adding TCRdist sequence similarity when clustering within HLA-allele-positive subsets. For co-occurrence clustering, repertoires with fewer than 30,000 or more than 120,000 public chains were excluded, along with 4 to 6 repertoires with anomalous nucleotide sharing. This immuneACCESS table, as held by TCRdb, lists in-frame sequences with V and J called but not all clones. Of the missing ones, under half trace to an unresolved V gene in checked studies; the others have no known cause. V, J and clone size are those of that table, while D and trimming were read from the DNA. The sample data list 150,000 or so clones, and more than 70% of these were observed just once. In total, the top ten clones hold about 1.6% of the sample.

Spanning cysteine to phenylalanine, the CDR3 consists of 15 amino acids. The retained sequence is limited to the CDR3, 45 bases, with the frame set at the first base. The germline V end is reduced by 5 bases and the J end by 3 bases; junction bases left unmatched: 9. For CDR1 and CDR2, the germline V gene lists SGHRS and YFSETQ. The clonotype was recovered from a girl between 10 and 17 years old in good health and CMV-seronegative. Material: PBMCs. Rearrangement joined TRBV5-1 to TRBJ1-1; the junction holds 8 bases that match TRBD1. The DNA sequence is given as TGCGCCAGCAGGGGTCCCCCACAGGGGGACACTGAAGCTTTCTTT. Its protein product is CASRGPPQGDTEAFF.